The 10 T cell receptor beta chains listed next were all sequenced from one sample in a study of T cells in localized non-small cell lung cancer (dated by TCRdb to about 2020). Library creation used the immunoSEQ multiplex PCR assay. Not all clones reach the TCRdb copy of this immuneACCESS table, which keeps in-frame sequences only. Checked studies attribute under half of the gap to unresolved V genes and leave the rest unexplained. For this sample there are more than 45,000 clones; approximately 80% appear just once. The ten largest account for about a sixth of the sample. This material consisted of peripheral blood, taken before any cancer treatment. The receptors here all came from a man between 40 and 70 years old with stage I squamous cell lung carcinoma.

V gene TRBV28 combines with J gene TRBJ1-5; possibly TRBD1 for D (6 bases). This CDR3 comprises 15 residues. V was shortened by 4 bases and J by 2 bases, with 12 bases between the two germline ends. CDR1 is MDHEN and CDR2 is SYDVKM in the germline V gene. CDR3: CASSWGGEGNQPQHF. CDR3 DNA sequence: TGTGCCAGCAGTTGGGGGGGCGAAGGCAATCAGCCCCAGCATTTT.

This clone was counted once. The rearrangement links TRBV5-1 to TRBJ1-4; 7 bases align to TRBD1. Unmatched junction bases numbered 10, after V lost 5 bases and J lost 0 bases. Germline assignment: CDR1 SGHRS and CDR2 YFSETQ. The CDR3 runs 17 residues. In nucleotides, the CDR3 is TGCGCCAGCAGTTCTTCAGGGGGACCGGCAACTAATGAAAAACTGTTTTTT. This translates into CASSSSGGPATNEKLFF.

In nucleotides, the CDR3 is TGCGCCAGCAGCTTGGATTCCACAGATACGCAGTATTTT. Protein product: CASSLDSTDTQYF. This chain connects TRBV5-1 to TRBJ2-3; no reliable D call. Between the trimmed V and J ends, which lost 0 bases and 2 bases, there was a span of 4 bases. Germline CDR1 and CDR2: SGHRS and YFSETQ. There are 13 residues in the CDR3.

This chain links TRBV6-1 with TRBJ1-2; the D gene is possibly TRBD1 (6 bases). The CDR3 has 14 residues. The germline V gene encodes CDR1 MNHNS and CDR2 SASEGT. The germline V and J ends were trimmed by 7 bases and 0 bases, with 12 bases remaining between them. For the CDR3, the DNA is TGTGCCAGCACCACCCGACAGGCTAACTATGGCTACACCTTC. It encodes CASTTRQANYGYTF.

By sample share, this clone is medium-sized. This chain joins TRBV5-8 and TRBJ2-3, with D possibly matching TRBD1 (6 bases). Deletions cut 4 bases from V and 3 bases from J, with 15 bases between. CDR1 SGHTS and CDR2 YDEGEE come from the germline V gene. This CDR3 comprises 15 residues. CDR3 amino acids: CASSLGTGNTDTQYF. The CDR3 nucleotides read TGTGCCAGCAGCCTGGGTACAGGGAATACAGATACGCAGTATTTT. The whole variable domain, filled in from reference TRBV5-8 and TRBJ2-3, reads EAGVTQSPTHLIKTRGQQATLRCSPISGHTSVYWYQQALGLGLQFLLWYDEGEERNRGNFPPRFSGRQFPNYSSELNVNALELEDSALYLCASSLGTGNTDTQYFGPGTRLTVL.

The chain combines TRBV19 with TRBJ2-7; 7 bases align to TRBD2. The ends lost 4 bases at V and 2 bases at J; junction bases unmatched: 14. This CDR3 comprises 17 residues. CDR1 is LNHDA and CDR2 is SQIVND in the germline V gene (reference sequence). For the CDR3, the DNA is TGTGCCAGTAGTACCCCCCAGTTTGCGGGGGAACCCTACGAGCAGTACTTC. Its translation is CASSTPQFAGEPYEQYF.

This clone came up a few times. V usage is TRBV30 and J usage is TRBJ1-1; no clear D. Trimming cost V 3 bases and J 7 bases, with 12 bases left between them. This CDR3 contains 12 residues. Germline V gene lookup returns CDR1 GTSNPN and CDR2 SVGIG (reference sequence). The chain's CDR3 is CAWRAGKGEAFF. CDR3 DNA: TGTGCCTGGAGGGCCGGTAAAGGTGAAGCTTTCTTT. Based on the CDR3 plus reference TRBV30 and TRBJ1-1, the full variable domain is SQTIHQWPATLVQPVGSPLSLECTVEGTSNPNLYWYRQAAGRGLQLLFYSVGIGQISSEVPQNLSASRPQDRQFILSSKKLLLSDSGFYLCAWRAGKGEAFFGQGTRLTVV.

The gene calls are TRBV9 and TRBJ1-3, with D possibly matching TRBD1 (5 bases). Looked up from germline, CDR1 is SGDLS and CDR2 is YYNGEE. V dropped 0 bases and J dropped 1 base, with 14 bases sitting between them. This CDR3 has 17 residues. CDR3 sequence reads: CASSVAAGGGSGNTIYF. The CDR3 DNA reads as TGTGCCAGCAGCGTAGCCGCCGGGGGGGGATCTGGAAACACCATATATTTT.

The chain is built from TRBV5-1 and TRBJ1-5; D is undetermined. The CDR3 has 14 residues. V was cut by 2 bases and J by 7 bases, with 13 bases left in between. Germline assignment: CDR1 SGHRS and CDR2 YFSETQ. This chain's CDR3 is CASSFYGGPQPQHF. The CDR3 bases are TGCGCCAGCAGCTTCTACGGAGGGCCCCAGCCCCAGCATTTT.

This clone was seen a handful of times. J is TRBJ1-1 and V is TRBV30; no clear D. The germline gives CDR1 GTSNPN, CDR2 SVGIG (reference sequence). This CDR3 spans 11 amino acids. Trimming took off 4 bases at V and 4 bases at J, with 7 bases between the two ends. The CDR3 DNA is TGTGCCTGGAAGAGGTTCACTGAAGCTTTCTTT. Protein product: CAWKRFTEAFF.